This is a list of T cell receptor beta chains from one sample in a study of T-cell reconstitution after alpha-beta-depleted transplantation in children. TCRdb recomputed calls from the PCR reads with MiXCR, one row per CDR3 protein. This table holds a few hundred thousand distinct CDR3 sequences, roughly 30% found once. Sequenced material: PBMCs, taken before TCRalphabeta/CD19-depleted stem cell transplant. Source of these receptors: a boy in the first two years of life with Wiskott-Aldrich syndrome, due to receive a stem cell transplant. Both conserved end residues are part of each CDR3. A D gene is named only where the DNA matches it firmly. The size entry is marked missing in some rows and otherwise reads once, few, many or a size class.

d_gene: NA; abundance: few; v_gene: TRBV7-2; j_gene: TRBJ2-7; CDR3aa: CASSFSVGGYEQYF; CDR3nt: TGTGCCAGCAGCTTCTCGGTGGGGGGTTACGAGCAGTACTTC
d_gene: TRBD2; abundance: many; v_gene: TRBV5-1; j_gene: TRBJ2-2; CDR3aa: CASSFGLAANTGELFF; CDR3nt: TGCGCCAGCAGCTTCGGACTAGCGGCGAACACCGGGGAGCTGTTTTTT
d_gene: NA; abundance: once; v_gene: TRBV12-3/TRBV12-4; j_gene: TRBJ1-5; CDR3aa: CASTLESNQPQHF; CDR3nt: TGTGCCAGCACTTTAGAGTCCAATCAGCCCCAGCATTTT
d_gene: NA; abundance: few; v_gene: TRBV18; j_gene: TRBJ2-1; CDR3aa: CASSISSLSYNEQFF; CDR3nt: TGTGCCAGCTCAATTTCTTCGCTTTCCTACAATGAGCAGTTCTTC
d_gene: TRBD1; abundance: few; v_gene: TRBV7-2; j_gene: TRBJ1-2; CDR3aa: CASSLGTGFAYGYTF; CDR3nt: TGTGCCAGCAGCCTCGGGACAGGGTTTGCCTATGGCTACACCTTC
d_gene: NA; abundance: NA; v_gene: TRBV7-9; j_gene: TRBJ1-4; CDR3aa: CASSLERVNEKLFF; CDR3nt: TGTGCCAGCAGCTTAGAGCGGGTTAATGAAAAACTGTTTTTT
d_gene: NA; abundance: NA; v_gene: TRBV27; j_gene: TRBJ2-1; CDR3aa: CASSPTLRPASYNEQFF; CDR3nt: TGTGCCAGCAGCCCTACCTTGCGGCCTGCCTCCTACAATGAGCAGTTCTTC
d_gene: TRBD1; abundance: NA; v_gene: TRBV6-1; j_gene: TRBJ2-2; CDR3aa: CASSRTGGGTGELFF; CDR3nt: TGCGCCAGCAGTCGGACAGGGGGCGGCACCGGGGAGCTGTTTTTT
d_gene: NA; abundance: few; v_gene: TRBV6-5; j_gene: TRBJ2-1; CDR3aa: CASRYGLNEQFF; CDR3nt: TGTGCCAGCAGGTACGGACTCAATGAGCAGTTCTTC
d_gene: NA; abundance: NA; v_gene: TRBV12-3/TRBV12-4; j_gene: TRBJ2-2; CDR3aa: CASSLVPWTYNNTGELFF; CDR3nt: TGTGCCAGCAGTTTAGTACCGTGGACTTACAATAACACCGGGGAGCTGTTTTTT
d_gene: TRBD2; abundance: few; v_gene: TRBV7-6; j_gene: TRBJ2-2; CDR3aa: CASTTTLGLAGFANTGELFF; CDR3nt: TGTGCCAGCACCACAACCTTGGGACTAGCGGGTTTCGCGAACACCGGGGAGCTGTTTTTT
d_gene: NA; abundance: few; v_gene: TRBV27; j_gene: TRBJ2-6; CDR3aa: CASSLSRPSANVLTF; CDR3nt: TGTGCCAGCAGTTTATCTAGGCCTTCGGCCAACGTCCTGACTTTC
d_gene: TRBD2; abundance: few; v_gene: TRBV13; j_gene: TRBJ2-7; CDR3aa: CASKPGGLHYEQYF; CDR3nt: TGTGCCAGCAAACCGGGAGGGTTACACTACGAGCAGTACTTC
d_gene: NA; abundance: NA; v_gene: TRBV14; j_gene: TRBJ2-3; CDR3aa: CASSQVRGHTDTQYF; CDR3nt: TGTGCCAGCAGCCAAGTTCGGGGGCACACAGATACGCAGTATTTT
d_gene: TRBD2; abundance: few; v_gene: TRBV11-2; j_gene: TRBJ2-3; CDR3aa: CASTLHGTSGYGLSADTQYF; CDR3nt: TGTGCCAGCACCCTTCACGGGACTAGCGGGTATGGGTTGTCGGCAGATACGCAGTATTTT
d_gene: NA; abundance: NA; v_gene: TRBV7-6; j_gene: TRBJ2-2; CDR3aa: CASSPPTGRMAGELFF; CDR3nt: TGTGCCAGCAGCCCCCCTACAGGGCGAATGGCCGGGGAGCTGTTTTTT
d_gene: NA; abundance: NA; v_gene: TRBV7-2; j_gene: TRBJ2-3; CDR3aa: CASSVRVREGTDTQYF; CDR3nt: TGTGCCAGCAGCGTCAGGGTCAGGGAAGGCACAGATACGCAGTATTTT
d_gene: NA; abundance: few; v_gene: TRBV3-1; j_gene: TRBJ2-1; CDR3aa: CASSRRDFNNEQFF; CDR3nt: TGTGCCAGCAGCCGCCGGGACTTTAACAATGAGCAGTTCTTC
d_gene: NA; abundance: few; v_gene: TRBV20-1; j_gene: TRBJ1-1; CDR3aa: CSATGLLNTEAFF; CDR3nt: TGCAGTGCCACGGGCCTTTTGAACACTGAAGCTTTCTTT
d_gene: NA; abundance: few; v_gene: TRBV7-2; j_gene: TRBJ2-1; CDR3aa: CASSLPGLTDEQFF; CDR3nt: TGTGCCAGCAGCTTGCCGGGACTCACAGATGAGCAGTTCTTC
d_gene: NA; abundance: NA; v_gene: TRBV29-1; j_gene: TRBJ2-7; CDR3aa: CSVEVIGAGDSYEQYF; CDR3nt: TGCAGCGTTGAAGTCATCGGGGCAGGGGATTCCTACGAGCAGTACTTC
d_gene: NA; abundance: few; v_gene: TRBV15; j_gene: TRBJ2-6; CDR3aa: CATGHSGANVLTF; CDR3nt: TGTGCCACCGGACACTCTGGGGCCAACGTCCTGACTTTC
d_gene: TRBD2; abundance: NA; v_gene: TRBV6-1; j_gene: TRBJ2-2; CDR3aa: CASNQRGNTGELFF; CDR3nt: TGTGCCAGCAACCAGCGGGGGAACACCGGGGAGCTGTTTTTT
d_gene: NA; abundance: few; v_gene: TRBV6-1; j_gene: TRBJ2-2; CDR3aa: CASSQRRARLTGELFF; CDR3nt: TGTGCCAGCAGTCAGAGGAGGGCCCGGCTCACCGGGGAGCTGTTTTTT
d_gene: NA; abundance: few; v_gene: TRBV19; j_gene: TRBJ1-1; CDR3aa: CASSMGSGEAFF; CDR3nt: TGTGCCAGTAGTATGGGGAGCGGTGAAGCTTTCTTT
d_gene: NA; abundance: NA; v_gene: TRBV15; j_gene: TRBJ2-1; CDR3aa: CATSPLGEQFF; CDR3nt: TGTGCCACCAGCCCGTTGGGTGAGCAGTTCTTC
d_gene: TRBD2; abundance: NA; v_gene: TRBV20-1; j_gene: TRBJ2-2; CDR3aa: CSARAGAGGPGELFF; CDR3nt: TGCAGTGCTAGAGCGGGAGCGGGAGGCCCCGGGGAGCTGTTTTTT
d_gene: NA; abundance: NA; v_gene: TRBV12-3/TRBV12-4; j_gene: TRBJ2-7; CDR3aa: CASSSDEVGQYF; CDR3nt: TGTGCCAGCAGTTCGGACGAAGTTGGGCAGTACTTC
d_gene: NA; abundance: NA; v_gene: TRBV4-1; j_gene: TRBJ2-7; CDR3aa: CASSQRTDYEQYF; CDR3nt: TGCGCCAGCAGCCAGAGGACAGACTACGAGCAGTACTTC
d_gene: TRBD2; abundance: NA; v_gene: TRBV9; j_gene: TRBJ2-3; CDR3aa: CASSVELAGIDTQYF; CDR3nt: TGTGCCAGCAGCGTAGAACTAGCGGGAATTGATACGCAGTATTTT
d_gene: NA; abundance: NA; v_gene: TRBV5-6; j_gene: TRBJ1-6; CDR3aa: CASSLEASPNSPLHF; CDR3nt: TGTGCCAGCAGCTTAGAGGCGAGCCCCAATTCACCCCTCCACTTT
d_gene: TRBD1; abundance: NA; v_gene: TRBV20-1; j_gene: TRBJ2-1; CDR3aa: CSAKGQFYNEQFF; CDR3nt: TGCAGTGCGAAGGGACAGTTCTACAATGAGCAGTTCTTC
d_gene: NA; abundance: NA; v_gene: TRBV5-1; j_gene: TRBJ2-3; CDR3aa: CASSHYTIADTQYF; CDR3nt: TGCGCCAGCAGCCACTATACAATTGCAGATACGCAGTATTTT
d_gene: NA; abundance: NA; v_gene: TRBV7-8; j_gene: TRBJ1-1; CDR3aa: CASSLVVGAVGTEAFF; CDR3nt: TGTGCCAGCAGCTTAGTTGTGGGGGCTGTAGGCACTGAAGCTTTCTTT
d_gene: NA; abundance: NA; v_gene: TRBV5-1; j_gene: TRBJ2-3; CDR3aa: CASSGQPGTDTQYF; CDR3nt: TGCGCCAGCAGTGGACAACCAGGCACAGATACGCAGTATTTT
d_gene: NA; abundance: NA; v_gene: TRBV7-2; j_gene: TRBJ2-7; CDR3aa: CASSLRERLYEQYF; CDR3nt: TGTGCCAGCAGCTTAAGGGAGAGACTCTACGAGCAGTACTTC
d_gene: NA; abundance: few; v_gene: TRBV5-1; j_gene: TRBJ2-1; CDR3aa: CASSFPGAGWHEQFF; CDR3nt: TGCGCCAGCAGCTTCCCTGGGGCAGGTTGGCATGAGCAGTTCTTC
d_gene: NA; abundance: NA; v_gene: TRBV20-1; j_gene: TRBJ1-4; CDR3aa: CSASPRGGTNEKLFF; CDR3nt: TGCAGTGCTAGTCCTCGTGGGGGAACTAATGAAAAACTGTTTTTT
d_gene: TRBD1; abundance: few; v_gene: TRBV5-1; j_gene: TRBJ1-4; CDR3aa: CASSSTGNEKLFF; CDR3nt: TGCGCCAGCAGCTCGACAGGGAATGAAAAACTGTTTTTT
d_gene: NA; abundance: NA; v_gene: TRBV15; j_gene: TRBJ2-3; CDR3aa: CATSLRRGTTDTQYF; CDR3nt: TGTGCCACCAGCCTTCGGCGGGGTACCACAGATACGCAGTATTTT
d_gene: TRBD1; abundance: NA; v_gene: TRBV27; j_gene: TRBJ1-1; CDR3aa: CASSSATGAMNTEAFF; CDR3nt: TGTGCCAGCAGTTCAGCGACAGGGGCTATGAACACTGAAGCTTTCTTT
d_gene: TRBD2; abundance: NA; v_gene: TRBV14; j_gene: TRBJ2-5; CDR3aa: CASSQDRNWREGRTEETQYF; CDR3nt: TGTGCCAGCAGCCAAGATCGAAATTGGCGGGAGGGGAGGACCGAAGAGACCCAGTACTTC
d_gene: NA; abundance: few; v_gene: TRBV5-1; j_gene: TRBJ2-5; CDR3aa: CASSWESLGRETQYF; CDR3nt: TGCGCCAGCAGCTGGGAGTCATTAGGGAGAGAGACCCAGTACTTC
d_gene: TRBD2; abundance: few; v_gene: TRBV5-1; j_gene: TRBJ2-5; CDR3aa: CASSLELAGGQETQYF; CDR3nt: TGCGCCAGCAGCTTGGAACTAGCGGGAGGACAAGAGACCCAGTACTTC
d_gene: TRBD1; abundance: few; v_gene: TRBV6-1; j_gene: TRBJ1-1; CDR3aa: CASSRTGRAEAFF; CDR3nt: TGTGCCAGCAGCCGGACAGGGAGGGCTGAAGCTTTCTTT
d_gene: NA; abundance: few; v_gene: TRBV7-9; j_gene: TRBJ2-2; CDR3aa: CAIVRRDSFNTGELFF; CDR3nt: TGTGCCATCGTTAGACGGGACTCGTTTAACACCGGGGAGCTGTTTTTT
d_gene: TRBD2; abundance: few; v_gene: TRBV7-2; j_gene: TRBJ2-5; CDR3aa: CASSLVALAGEETQYF; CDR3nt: TGTGCCAGCAGCTTAGTAGCCCTAGCGGGGGAAGAGACCCAGTACTTC
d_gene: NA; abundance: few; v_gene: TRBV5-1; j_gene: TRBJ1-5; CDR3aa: CASSFEGQPQHF; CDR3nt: TGCGCCAGCAGCTTTGAAGGTCAGCCCCAGCATTTT
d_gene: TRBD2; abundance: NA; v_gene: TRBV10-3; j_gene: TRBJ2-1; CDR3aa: CAISKLAGVLNNEQFF; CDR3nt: TGTGCCATCAGTAAACTAGCGGGAGTTCTTAACAATGAGCAGTTCTTC
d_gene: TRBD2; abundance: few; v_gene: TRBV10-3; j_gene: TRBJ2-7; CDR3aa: CAISGSGGTSSYEQYF; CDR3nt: TGTGCCATCAGTGGGAGCGGCGGGACTAGCTCCTACGAGCAGTACTTC
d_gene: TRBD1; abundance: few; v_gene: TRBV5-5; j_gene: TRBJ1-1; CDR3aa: CASSFWTGSTEAFF; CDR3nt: TGTGCCAGCAGCTTCTGGACAGGCTCTACTGAAGCTTTCTTT
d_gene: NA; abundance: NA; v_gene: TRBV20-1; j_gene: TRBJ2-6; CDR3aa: CSAVSQGGSGANVLTF; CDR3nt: TGCAGTGCTGTTTCACAGGGAGGTTCTGGGGCCAACGTCCTGACTTTC
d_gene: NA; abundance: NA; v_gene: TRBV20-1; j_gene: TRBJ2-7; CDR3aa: CSARDFYYEQYF; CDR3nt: TGCAGTGCAAGGGACTTCTACTACGAGCAGTACTTC
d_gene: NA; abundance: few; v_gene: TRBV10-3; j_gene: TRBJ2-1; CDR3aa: CAISETRESEQFF; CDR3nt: TGTGCCATCAGTGAGACCAGGGAAAGTGAGCAGTTCTTC